The TCR beta chain described here comes from a study of cytomegalovirus exposure and HLA in healthy donors. Study background: An analysis done earlier identified almost 120 million unique TCR beta sequences from about 180 million T cells.

The length of the CDR3 is 15 residues. V trimming: 3 bases; J trimming: 6 bases; junction bases outside the gene matches: 3. CDR1 is SGDLS, CDR2 YYNGEE, per germline. Primers: 60 Vbeta forward and 13 Jbeta reverse. Assay used: immunoSEQ multiplex PCR; TCRdb lists only in-frame clones, some missing. The table records about 96,000 clones, around 79% of them present only once. The rearrangement uses TRBV9 and TRBJ2-1; 13 bases are shared with TRBD2. This receptor was obtained from a female donor in good health and CMV-seropositive. Sequenced: PBMCs. CDR3 nucleotide sequence: TGTGCCAGCAGCGGCAGACTAGCGGGGGGCAATGAGCAGTTCTTC. The encoded protein is CASSGRLAGGNEQFF.